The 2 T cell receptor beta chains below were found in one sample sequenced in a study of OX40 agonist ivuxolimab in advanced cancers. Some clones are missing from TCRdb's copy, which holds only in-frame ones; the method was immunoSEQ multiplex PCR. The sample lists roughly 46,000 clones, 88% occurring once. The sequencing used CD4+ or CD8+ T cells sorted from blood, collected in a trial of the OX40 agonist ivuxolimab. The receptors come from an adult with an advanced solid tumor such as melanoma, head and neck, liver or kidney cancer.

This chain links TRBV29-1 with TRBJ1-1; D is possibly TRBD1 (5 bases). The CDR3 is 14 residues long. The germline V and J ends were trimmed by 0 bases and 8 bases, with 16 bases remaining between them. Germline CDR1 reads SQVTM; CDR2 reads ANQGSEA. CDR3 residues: CSVEDVGTPLEAFF. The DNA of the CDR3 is TGCAGCGTTGAAGATGTTGGGACGCCGCTCGAAGCTTTCTTT.

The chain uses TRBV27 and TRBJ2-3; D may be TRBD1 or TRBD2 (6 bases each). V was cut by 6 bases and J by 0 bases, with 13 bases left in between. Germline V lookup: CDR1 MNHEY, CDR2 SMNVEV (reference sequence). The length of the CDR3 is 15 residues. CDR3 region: CASRRGTTSTDTQYF. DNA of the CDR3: TGTGCCAGCAGACGGGGGACAACTAGCACAGATACGCAGTATTTT.